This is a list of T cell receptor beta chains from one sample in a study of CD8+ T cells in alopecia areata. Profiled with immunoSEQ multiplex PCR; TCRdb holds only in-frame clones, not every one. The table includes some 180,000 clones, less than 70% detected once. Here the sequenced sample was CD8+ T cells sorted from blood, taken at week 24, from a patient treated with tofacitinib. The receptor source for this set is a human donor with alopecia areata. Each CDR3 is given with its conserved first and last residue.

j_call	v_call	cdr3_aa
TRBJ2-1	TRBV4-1	CASSQDNGNREFF
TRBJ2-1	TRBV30	CAWSVSRGNEQFF
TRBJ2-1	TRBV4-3	CASSPFEGNEQFF
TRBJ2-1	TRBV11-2	CASSLDRGTTSSYNEQFF
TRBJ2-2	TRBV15	CATSKDLGANTGELFF
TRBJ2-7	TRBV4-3	CASSQDMELEISYEQYF
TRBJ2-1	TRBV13	CASSARSYNEQFF
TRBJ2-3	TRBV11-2	CASSYGQGMKLADTQYF
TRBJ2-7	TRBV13	CASSQGRTYEQYF
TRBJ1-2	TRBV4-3	CASSQDQGTGMYGYTF
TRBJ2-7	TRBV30	CAWSTSYEQYF
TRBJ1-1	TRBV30	CAYTLSAEAFF
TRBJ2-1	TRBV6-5	CASSYSWGDDYNEQFF
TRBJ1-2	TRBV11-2	CASSADRGRGYTF
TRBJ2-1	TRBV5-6	CASSLKLNEQFF
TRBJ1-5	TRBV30	CAWSMGDDQPQHF
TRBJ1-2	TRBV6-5	CATLDRGDGYTF
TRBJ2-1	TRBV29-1	CSVEGLAFYEQFF
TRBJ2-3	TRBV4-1	CASSYIAGGVDTQYF
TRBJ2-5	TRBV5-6	CASSFGTSPETQYF
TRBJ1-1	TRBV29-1	CSVVKGSTEAFF
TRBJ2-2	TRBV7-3	CASSPTGTGELFF
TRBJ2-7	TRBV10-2	CASSPIEGSSYEQYF
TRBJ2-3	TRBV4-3	CASSQDQGPDTQYF
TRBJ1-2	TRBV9	CASSVSKTGTGSGYTF
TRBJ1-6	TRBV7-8	CASSRKGAGNSPLHF
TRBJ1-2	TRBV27	CASSREHPANYGYTF
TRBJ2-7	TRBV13	CASSSRGLATYEQYF
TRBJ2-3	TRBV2	CASSGGTSGEVPDTQYF
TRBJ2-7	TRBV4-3	CASSQDSRTTTYEQYF
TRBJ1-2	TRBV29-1	CSVTLQGGYTF
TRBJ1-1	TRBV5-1	CASSFGGTEAFF
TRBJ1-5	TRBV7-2	CASSLGQGYQPQHF
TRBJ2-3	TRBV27	CASSRGITTDTQYF
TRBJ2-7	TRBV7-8	CASSPTPTGSYEQYF
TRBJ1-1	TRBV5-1	CASSLRGSTEAFF
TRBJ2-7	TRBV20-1	CSARVRDEQYF
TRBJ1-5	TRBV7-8	CASSSTDSNQPQHF
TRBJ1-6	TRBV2	CASSEIDSWDSPLHF
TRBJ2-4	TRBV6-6	CASSYEWGNIQYF
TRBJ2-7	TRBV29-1	CSVVGTVTYEQYF
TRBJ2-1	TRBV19	CASSIGAGGLGEQFF
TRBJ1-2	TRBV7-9	CASSAGDYHGYTF
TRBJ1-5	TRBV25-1	CASSVGTGNQPQHF
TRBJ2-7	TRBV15	CATSGPPGPYEQYF
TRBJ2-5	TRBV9	CASSAGSKETQYF
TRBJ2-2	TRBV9	CASSVGDRPFGGELFF
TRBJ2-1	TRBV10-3	CAIRSDGGPSIYNEQFF
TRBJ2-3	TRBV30	CAWTSGVTDTQYF
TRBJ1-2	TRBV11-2	CASSLNWGRSYGYTF
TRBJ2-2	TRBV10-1	CASSEVFASEIGGTGELLF
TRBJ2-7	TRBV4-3	CASSQALDSYEQYF
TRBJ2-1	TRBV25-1	CASRGGGNEQFF
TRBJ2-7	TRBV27	CASSYSGGEQYF